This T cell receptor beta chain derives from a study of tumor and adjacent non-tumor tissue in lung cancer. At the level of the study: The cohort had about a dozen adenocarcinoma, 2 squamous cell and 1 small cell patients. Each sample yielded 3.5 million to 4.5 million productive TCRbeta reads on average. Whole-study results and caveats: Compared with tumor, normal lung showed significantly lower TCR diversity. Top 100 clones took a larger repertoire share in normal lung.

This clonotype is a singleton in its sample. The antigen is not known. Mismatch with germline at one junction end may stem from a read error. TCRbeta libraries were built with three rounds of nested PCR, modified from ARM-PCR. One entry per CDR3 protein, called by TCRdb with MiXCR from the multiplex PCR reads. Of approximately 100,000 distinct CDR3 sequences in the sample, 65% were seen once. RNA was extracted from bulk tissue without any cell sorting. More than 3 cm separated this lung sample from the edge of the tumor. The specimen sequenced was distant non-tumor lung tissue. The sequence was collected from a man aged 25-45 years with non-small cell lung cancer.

CDR3 nucleotides: TGCAGTGTGATCGGACTTATCCATGGCTACATCTTC. Its translation is CSVIGLIHGYIF. This sequence joins TRBV20-1 and TRBJ1-2; no firm D call. CDR1 is DFQATT, CDR2 SNEGSKA, per germline (reference sequence). This CDR3 has 12 residues.